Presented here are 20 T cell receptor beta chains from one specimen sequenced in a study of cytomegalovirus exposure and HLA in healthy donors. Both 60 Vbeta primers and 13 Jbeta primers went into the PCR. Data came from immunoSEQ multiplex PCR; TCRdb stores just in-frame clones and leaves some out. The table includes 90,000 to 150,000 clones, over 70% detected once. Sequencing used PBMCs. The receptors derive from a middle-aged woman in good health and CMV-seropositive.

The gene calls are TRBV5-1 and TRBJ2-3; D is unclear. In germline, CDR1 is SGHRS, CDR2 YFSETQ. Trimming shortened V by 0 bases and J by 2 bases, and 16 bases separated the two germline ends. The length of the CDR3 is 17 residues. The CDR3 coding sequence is TGCGCCAGCAGCTTGGGACTGGCAAAATCCGCCACAGATACGCAGTATTTT. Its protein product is CASSLGLAKSATDTQYF.

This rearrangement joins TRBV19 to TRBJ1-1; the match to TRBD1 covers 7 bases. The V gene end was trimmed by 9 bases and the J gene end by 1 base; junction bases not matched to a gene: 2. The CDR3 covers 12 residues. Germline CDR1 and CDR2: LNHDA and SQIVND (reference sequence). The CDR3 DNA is TGTGCCAGCGGGGACAGGAACACTGAAGCTTTCTTT. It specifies CASGDRNTEAFF.

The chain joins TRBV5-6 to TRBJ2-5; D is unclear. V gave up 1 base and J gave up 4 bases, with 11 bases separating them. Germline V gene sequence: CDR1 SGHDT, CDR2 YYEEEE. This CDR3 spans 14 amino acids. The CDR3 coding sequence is TGTGCCAGCAGCTTGAAGGCTAGAAGAGAGACCCAGTACTTC. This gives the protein CASSLKARRETQYF.

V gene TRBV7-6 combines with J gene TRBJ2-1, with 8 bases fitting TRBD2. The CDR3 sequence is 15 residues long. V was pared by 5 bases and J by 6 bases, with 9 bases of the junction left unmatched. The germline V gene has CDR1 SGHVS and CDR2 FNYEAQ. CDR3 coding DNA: TGTGCCAGCAGCCCAGAACTCCGGGAGGGCAATGAGCAGTTCTTC. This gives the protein CASSPELREGNEQFF.

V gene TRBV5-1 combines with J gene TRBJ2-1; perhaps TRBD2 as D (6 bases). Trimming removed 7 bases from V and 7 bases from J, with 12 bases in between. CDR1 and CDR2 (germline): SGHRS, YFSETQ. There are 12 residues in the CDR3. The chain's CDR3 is CASGGTFNEQFF. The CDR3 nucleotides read TGCGCCAGCGGCGGGACGTTTAATGAGCAGTTCTTC.

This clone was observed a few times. The CDR3 region has the DNA TGTGCCAGCAGCGTTCTAGCGGGACCTTGGTACTTC. The encoded protein is CASSVLAGPWYF. The J gene is TRBJ2-4, the V gene TRBV7-2, with TRBD2 identical over 9 bases. Germline V gene lookup returns CDR1 SGHTA and CDR2 FQGNSA. V shed 5 bases and J 15 bases; nucleotides not matched to a gene: 8. The length of the CDR3 is 12 residues.

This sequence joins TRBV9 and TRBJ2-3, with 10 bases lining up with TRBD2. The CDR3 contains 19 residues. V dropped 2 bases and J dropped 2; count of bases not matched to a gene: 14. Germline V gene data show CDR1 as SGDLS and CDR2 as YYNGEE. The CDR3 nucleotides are TGTGCCAGCAGCGTTTATAGCGGGGGGACCCTAGACACCACAGATACGCAGTATTTT. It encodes CASSVYSGGTLDTTDTQYF.

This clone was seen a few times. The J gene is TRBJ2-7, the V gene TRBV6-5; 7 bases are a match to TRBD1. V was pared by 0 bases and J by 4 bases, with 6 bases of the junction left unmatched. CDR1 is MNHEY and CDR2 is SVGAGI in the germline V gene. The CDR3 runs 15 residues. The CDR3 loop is CASSYSTGQLYEQYF. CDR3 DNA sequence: TGTGCCAGCAGTTACTCGACGGGACAGCTTTACGAGCAGTACTTC.

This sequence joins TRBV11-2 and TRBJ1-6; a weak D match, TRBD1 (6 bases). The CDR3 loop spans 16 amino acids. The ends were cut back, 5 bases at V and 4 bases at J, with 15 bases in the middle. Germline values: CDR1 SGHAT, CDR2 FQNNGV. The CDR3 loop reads CASSPEQGTYNSPLHF. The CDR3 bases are TGTGCCAGCAGCCCTGAACAGGGAACGTATAATTCACCCCTCCACTTT.

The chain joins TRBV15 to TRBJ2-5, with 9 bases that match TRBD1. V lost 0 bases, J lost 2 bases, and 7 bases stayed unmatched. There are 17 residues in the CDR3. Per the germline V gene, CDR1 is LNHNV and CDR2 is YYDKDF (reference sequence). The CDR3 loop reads CATSRDFTGTGQETQYF. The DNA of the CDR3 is TGTGCCACCAGCAGAGATTTTACCGGGACAGGGCAAGAGACCCAGTACTTC.

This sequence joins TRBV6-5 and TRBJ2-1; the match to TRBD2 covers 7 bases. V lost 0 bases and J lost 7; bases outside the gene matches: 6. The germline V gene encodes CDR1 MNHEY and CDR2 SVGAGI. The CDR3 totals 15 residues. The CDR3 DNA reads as TGTGCCAGCAGTTACTCGGCGGGAGAAAGGAATGAGCAGTTCTTC. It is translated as CASSYSAGERNEQFF.

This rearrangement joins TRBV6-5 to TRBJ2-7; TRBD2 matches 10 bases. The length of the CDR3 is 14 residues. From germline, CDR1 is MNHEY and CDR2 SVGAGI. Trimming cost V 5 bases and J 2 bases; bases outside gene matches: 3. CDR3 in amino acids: CASSRAGGPYEQYF. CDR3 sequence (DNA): TGTGCCAGCAGTAGAGCGGGAGGGCCCTACGAGCAGTACTTC.

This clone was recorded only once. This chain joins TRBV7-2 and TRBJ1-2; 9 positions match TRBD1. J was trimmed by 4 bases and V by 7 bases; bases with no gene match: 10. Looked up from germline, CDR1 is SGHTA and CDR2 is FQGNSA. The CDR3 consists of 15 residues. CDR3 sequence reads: CASTLSRDRAYGYTF. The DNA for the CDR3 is TGTGCCAGCACACTCTCCCGGGACAGGGCCTATGGCTACACCTTC.

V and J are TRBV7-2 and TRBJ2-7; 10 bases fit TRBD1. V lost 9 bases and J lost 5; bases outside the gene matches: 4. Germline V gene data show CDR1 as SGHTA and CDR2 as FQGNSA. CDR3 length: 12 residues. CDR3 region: CASDRGPDEQYF. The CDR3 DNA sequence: TGTGCCAGTGACAGGGGGCCAGACGAGCAGTACTTC.

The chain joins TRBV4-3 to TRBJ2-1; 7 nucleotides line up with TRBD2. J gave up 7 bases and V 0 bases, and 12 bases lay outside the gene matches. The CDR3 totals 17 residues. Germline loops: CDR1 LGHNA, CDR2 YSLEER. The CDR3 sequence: CASSQDLASGLTNEQFF. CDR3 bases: TGCGCCAGCAGCCAAGATCTGGCTAGCGGTTTGACTAATGAGCAGTTCTTC.

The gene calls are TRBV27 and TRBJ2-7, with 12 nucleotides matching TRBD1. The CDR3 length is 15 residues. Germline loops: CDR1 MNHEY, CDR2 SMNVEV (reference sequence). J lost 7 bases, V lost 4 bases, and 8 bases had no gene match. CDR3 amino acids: CASSSPGQGAREQYF. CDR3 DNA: TGTGCCAGCAGTTCACCGGGACAGGGGGCACGGGAGCAGTACTTC.

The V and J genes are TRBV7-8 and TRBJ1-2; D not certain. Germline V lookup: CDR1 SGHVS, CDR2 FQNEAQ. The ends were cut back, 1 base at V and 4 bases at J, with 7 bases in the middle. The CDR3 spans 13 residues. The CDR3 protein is CASSLGEVYGYTF. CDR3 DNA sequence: TGTGCCAGCAGCTTAGGGGAGGTCTATGGCTACACCTTC.

The CDR3 DNA sequence: TGTGCCACCGGTGCCGGAGGCCTTGGGGGGGGTTGGGAAAAACTGTTTTTT. This translates into CATGAGGLGGGWEKLFF. The chain joins TRBV28 to TRBJ1-4; D may be TRBD1 (5 bases). CDR3 length: 17 residues. The V gene lost 10 bases and the J gene lost 8 bases, with 29 bases spanning the gap. Germline CDR1 MDHEN, CDR2 SYDVKM.

The CDR3 DNA is TGCGCCAGCACCCATACTAGCGGGAGTGGGAATGAGCAGTTCTTC. Protein: CASTHTSGSGNEQFF. The genes are TRBV5-1 and TRBJ2-1, with TRBD2 matching 11 bases. The trim removed 6 bases at V and 7 bases at J, leaving 9 bases unmatched. Germline loops: CDR1 SGHRS, CDR2 YFSETQ. This CDR3 has 15 residues.

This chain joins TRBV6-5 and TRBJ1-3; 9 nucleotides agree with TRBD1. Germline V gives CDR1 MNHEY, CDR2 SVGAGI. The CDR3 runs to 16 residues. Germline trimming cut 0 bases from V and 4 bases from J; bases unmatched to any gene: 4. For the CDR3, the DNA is TGTGCCAGCAGTTACTCTCGGGACAGGGCAGGAAACACCATATATTTT. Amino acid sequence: CASSYSRDRAGNTIYF.